This TCR beta chain was captured in a study of T cell responses to AZD1222 COVID-19 vaccine (dated by TCRdb to the early 2020s). In the study overall: TCR sequencing covered over 230 trial participants: 207 given two doses of AZD1222 and 26 given two doses of MenACWY control vaccine. Enrollment into the trials was organized by age into subgroups of 18-55, 56-69 and 70-plus years, and those subgroups contained about 160, 30 and 59 TCR-sequenced participants, respectively. The research as a whole found: Conclusions about previously exposed vaccinees are limited, since just five or six AZD1222 recipients were seropositive for SARS-CoV-2 at baseline. The vaccine-associated CD4 TCRs covered the entire spike protein, and the dominant responses fell in regions 160-218 and 743-854. Because no samples from the day 14 peak response were available, repertoires could be characterized only after the peak T cell response. Participants were mostly white British and included more females than males, and it was suggested by the authors that clonal diversity may have been underestimated. A significant rise in spike-specific TCR breadth and depth was observed after two AZD1222 doses relative to day 0 and relative to MenACWY recipients. In the small 56-69-year group, the increase in depth fell short of significance, most likely because of low power. Reportedly, close to half of the unique spike-specific TCRs recognized epitopes lying outside the regions that are mutated in the B.1.351 and B.1.1.7 variants.

The CDR3 regions of human TCRbeta chains were analyzed by immunosequencing. The published analysis was carried out like this. TCRs in the repertoires were matched against a reference library of SARS-CoV-2-specific TCRs that had been generated with the MIRA antigen-specificity platform. Breadth was defined as the fraction of unique TCRs that were SARS-CoV-2-associated. Depth was defined as the fraction of total T cells that were SARS-CoV-2-associated. Each spike-specific TCR was assigned to its reactive spike region and to a CD4 or CD8 class using the MIRA data. Log10-transformed breadth and depth values were compared by one-way ANOVA with Sidak's multiple comparisons tests. TCRdb re-hosts the immuneACCESS table, in-frame sequences only. Its copies lack some clones; in the studies checked, an unresolved V gene accounts for under half of them, and the cause for the rest is not known. The V and J calls and clone size are taken from that table; D and trimming were inferred from the DNA. The sample table lists some 64,000 clones, 75% to 95% of them with a count of one. The top ten clones comprise 6.3% of the sample.

The germline V gene (reference sequence) specifies DFQATT as CDR1 and SNEGSKA as CDR2. The CDR3 has 11 amino acids, counting the end cysteine and phenylalanine. Here the CDR3 DNA is all that survives: 33 bases in frame from base 1. The trim is 7 bases for V and 3 bases for J, with a gap of 9 bases between the germline ends. The intended sense of this specimen's time point label: about 28 days (+/-7) after the second vaccine dose. The sample's treatment or condition label, in plain terms: meningococcal conjugate vaccine given as trial control. The vaccinee samples were drawn from two UK trials, COV001 and COV002, one of which was a single-blind randomized controlled phase 2/3 trial testing AZD1222 (ChAdOx1 nCoV-19) in healthy adults. For TCRbeta chain sequencing, PBMC samples from trial participants were taken at day 0 and at day 28 after the second dose. Notes on this clone: No cognate antigen has been identified for it. Nothing much larger sits one base from this clone, and base qualities are not available.

The sequence was obtained from an adult who received the MenACWY meningococcal vaccine as a control. In this chain, TRBV20-1 is recombined with TRBJ1-2, with the D segment identity uncertain. Sequences were derived from peripheral blood, sampled 28 days after the second dose of the MenACWY control vaccine. The DNA sequence is given as TGCAGTGGGACCTTCGACTATGGCTACACCTTC. It specifies CSGTFDYGYTF.